This is a list of T cell receptor beta chains from one sample in a study of lymphopenia after photon versus proton radiotherapy. Data came from immunoSEQ multiplex PCR; TCRdb stores just in-frame clones and leaves some out. The data contain some 70,000 clones, 75% to 90% of them seen just once; the ten biggest clones take up about 10%. The source material was peripheral blood, sampled from a patient treated with proton-based radiotherapy. All receptors come from an elderly man with esophageal cancer. Both conserved end residues are part of each CDR3. D genes are given only for firm matches. Rows may omit the clone size; those that give it use once, few, many or a size class.

>TRBV19|-|-|TRBJ1-2
TGTGCCAGTAGTATAGGTCAGACCTATGGCTACACCTTC
CASSIGQTYGYTF
>TRBV2|-|-|TRBJ2-1
TGTGCCAGCATGCCCGGCCACAATGAGCAGTTCTTC
CASMPGHNEQFF
>TRBV29-1|-|-|TRBJ2-7
TGCAGCGTTGAGGCTATGGGGGGCTCCTACGAGCAGTACTTC
CSVEAMGGSYEQYF
>TRBV7-2|-|-|TRBJ1-6
TGTGCCAGCAGCTCCGGGACCCCCCATTCACCCCTCCACTTT
CASSSGTPHSPLHF
>TRBV19|-|-|TRBJ2-7
TGTGCCAGTAGTATAGCGACAGCCTACGAGCAGTACTTC
CASSIATAYEQYF
>TRBV7-3|-|-|TRBJ2-2
TGTGCCAGCAGCCTCAACACCGGGGAGCTGTTTTTT
CASSLNTGELFF
>TRBV6-5|-|-|TRBJ1-1
TGTGCCAGCAGATCCTTCGGGACACGGAACACTGAAGCTTTCTTT
CASRSFGTRNTEAFF
>TRBV7-8|-|-|TRBJ1-4
TGTGCCAGCAGCTTTCAAAAGGGAAAACTGTTTTTT
CASSFQKGKLFF
>TRBV4-1|-|TRBD1|TRBJ2-1
TGCGCCAGCAGCTTCGGACAGGGCAATGAGCAGTTCTTC
CASSFGQGNEQFF
>TRBV5-6|-|-|TRBJ1-1
TGTGCCAGCAGCTTGGGGGGGCCAGGGAGACTAAACACTGAAGCTTTCTTT
CASSLGGPGRLNTEAFF
>TRBV7-9|-|-|TRBJ2-3
TGTGCCAGCAGCTTCGCCTCGGGCCCTACAGATACGCAGTATTTT
CASSFASGPTDTQYF
>TRBV7-7|few|TRBD2|TRBJ2-1
TGTGCTAGCAGCTTAACAATAAGCGGGGGGCCTCGGAATGAGCAGTTCTTC
CASSLTISGGPRNEQFF
>TRBV4-2|-|-|TRBJ2-7
TGTGCCAGCAGCCCCTCGCAGGCCTCCTCCTACGAGCAGTACTTC
CASSPSQASSYEQYF
>TRBV15|-|-|TRBJ2-1
TGTGCCACCAGCAGATTGACCCGCAATGAGCAGTTCTTC
CATSRLTRNEQFF
>TRBV10-1|-|-|TRBJ1-1
TGCGCCAGCAGTGATCAGGGGTCAGACACTGAAGCTTTCTTT
CASSDQGSDTEAFF
>TRBV19|-|TRBD2|TRBJ2-3
TGTGCCAGTAGTATTGGGACTAGCGGTTCAGCAGATACGCAGTATTTT
CASSIGTSGSADTQYF
>TRBV5-1|-|-|TRBJ2-5
TGCGCCAGCAGCTTGGTGAGCCCCTCGGATGAGACCCAGTACTTC
CASSLVSPSDETQYF
>TRBV19|-|-|TRBJ1-5
TGTGCCAGTAGTATTGACAGCTATAGCAATCAGCCCCAGCATTTT
CASSIDSYSNQPQHF
>TRBV18|-|-|TRBJ2-3
TGTGCCAGCTCACCATTACAGGCAAGGACAGATACGCAGTATTTT
CASSPLQARTDTQYF
>TRBV7-9|-|TRBD2|TRBJ2-1
TGTGCCAGCAGCCCGCCCCTATCTCTAGCGGGAGAGAGCTACAATGAGCAGTTCTTC
CASSPPLSLAGESYNEQFF
>TRBV5-1|-|-|TRBJ1-1
TGCGCCAGCAGCTTGTCTCCGGTCATGAACACTGAAGCTTTCTTT
CASSLSPVMNTEAFF
>TRBV13|-|TRBD1|TRBJ1-1
TGTGCCAGCAGCTTAGGCCGGGACAGGGGGAACACTGAAGCTTTCTTT
CASSLGRDRGNTEAFF
>TRBV19|-|-|TRBJ1-5
TGTGCCAGTACACACCGGGGGCTAGAACCCAATCAGCCCCAGCATTTT
CASTHRGLEPNQPQHF
>TRBV6-6|-|TRBD2|TRBJ2-7
TGTGCCAGCAGCCCACTAGCGGCAGCATCCTACGAGCAGTACTTC
CASSPLAAASYEQYF
>TRBV5-6|-|-|TRBJ2-7
TGTGCCAGCAGGGAGGTAGGACAGCGGGCGTCGGAGCAGTACTTC
CASREVGQRASEQYF
>TRBV4-3|few|-|TRBJ1-6
TGCGCCAGCAGCCAAGACAGGGGCTCCAATTCACCCCTCCACTTT
CASSQDRGSNSPLHF
>TRBV4-3|few|TRBD1|TRBJ1-1
TGCGCCAGCAGCCAACAACGTGGGACAGGGGGCTTGGACACTGAAGCTTTCTTT
CASSQQRGTGGLDTEAFF
>TRBV6-5|once|-|TRBJ2-1
TGTGCCAGCAGTGGTGCGGACCAAATGTATGAGCAGTTCTTC
CASSGADQMYEQFF
>TRBV7-9|few|-|TRBJ2-3
TGTGCCAGCAGCTTAGTCGGGGGCAGGCGCACAGATACGCAGTATTTT
CASSLVGGRRTDTQYF
>TRBV7-9|once|-|TRBJ2-5
TGTGCCAGCAGCTTAGCGCGGAGGGGCAGAAACCAAGAGACCCAGTACTTC
CASSLARRGRNQETQYF
>TRBV7-2|-|-|TRBJ2-1
TGTGCCAGCAGCTTTCGCACTAATGAGCAGTTCTTC
CASSFRTNEQFF
>TRBV7-6|-|TRBD2|TRBJ2-2
TGTGCCAGCACCTCGACTAGCGGGAGGACCCCCGGGGAGCTGTTTTTT
CASTSTSGRTPGELFF
>TRBV29-1|-|TRBD1|TRBJ2-7
TGCAGCGTTGACAGAACCGGGACAGGGTTCGAGCAGTACTTC
CSVDRTGTGFEQYF
>TRBV6-6|-|TRBD1|TRBJ2-1
TGTGCCAGCAGTTTCCGGGACAGCACCCGGGGTGAGCAGTTCTTC
CASSFRDSTRGEQFF
>TRBV6-5|-|-|TRBJ1-1
TGTGCCAGCAGTACCGCCCAGGGTAACACTGAAGCTTTCTTT
CASSTAQGNTEAFF
>TRBV11-1|-|-|TRBJ2-2
TGTGCCAGCAGCTTAGCGGGGGTTTCTTACACCGGGGAGCTGTTTTTT
CASSLAGVSYTGELFF
>TRBV7-9|-|TRBD2|TRBJ2-1
TGTGCCAGCAGCTTACCGACTAGCGGGGCCCTCTCCTACAATGAGCAGTTCTTC
CASSLPTSGALSYNEQFF
>TRBV27|once|-|TRBJ1-1
TGTGCCAGCAGTTTTTCTTCGACAGTCGCAGCTTTCTTT
CASSFSSTVAAFF